This TCR beta chain was sequenced for a study of identical twins' blood T cells. Using its own MiXCR run on the 5' RACE reads, TCRdb lists one record per CDR3 protein. The table lists roughly 380,000 distinct CDR3 sequences, under 30% of them singletons, with roughly 5.5% in the top ten. CDR3 length equals 19 residues. This clonotype was counted between two and nine times. This chain joins TRBV21-1 and TRBJ1-1; no check of the table's D call, TRBD1, against the DNA was made. TRBV21-1 is termed a pseudogene. The receptor was derived from a woman aged 18 to 50 in good health. What was sequenced was PBMCs. This chain's CDR3 is CASSNPTDRPLLGTTEAFF. The CDR3 DNA follows: TGTGCCAGCAGCAACCCGACAGATAGACCCCTCTTGGGTACCACTGAAGCTTTCTTT.